Listed here are 3 T cell receptor beta chains from one sample, sequenced in a study of sequential checkpoint blockade in melanoma. Assay: immunoSEQ multiplex PCR; the TCRdb copy retains only in-frame clones and omits some. The repertoire holds 35,000 to 40,000 clones, with under 35% as singletons. Regarding treatment: randomized to nivolumab then ipilimumab (arm A) or the reverse (arm B). Specimen: tumor tissue (inferred from file names), collected from a patient given nivolumab and ipilimumab in sequence. The receptors derive from a human donor with melanoma.

The table lists this clone with a few counts. The chain has TRBV9 and TRBJ1-3; tentative D call: TRBD1 (5 bases). Germline V CDR1 and CDR2: SGDLS, YYNGEE. The CDR3 runs 15 residues. V lost 0 bases and J lost 4, with 11 bases in between. The CDR3 bases are TGTGCCAGCAGCGTAGTAGGGCAGGGCGGAAACACCATATATTTT. Its protein is CASSVVGQGGNTIYF.

The CDR3 DNA is TGTGCCAGCAGTCAACATTCGGGACTGAGAGCCTACGAGCAGTACTTC. Amino acid sequence: CASSQHSGLRAYEQYF. The gene calls are TRBV6-8 and TRBJ2-7; the D gene is possibly TRBD2 (6 bases). Trimming pared 5 bases from V and 2 bases from J, leaving 19 bases between. Germline CDR1 and CDR2: MNHGY and SAAAGT. The CDR3 has 16 residues.

The table lists this clone with a few counts. The V and J genes are TRBV4-1 and TRBJ2-1, with 9 nucleotides matching TRBD2. The CDR3 contains 20 residues. The trim removed 8 bases at V and 4 bases at J, leaving 24 bases unmatched. From germline, CDR1 is MGHRA and CDR2 YSYEKL. As DNA, the CDR3 is TGCGCCAGCGTCGGAGGGGACAGCGGGAGGCCGACGGGGGCATACAATGAGCAGTTCTTC. Translating it yields CASVGGDSGRPTGAYNEQFF.